The source of this T cell receptor beta chain is a study of beta chain features in type 1 diabetes. General observations from the study: Among all four CD4+ subsets, Type 1 diabetes patients had TCRB CDR3s that were moderately but significantly shorter. Cells carrying high TCR expression could end up over-represented when cDNA is sequenced.

As to this clone: Antigen specificity is unknown.

The CDR3 sequence is 17 residues long. The junction had 11 bases not matched to a gene; V was cut back by 0 bases and J by 5 bases. Germline loops: CDR1 SGHRS, CDR2 YFSETQ. The study reverse transcribed the entire isolated RNA, so it sequenced expressed TCRB transcripts. TCRdb keeps only in-frame clones here, not all; method: immunoSEQ multiplex PCR. The data contain 65,000 to 85,000 clones, 45% to 50% of them singletons. The chain has TRBV5-1 and TRBJ2-7; 10 bases fit TRBD2. Sequencing used central memory CD4+ T cells from blood. This TCR was sampled from a man aged 25-45 years with type 1 diabetes. This CDR3 is CASSLVTRLAGDHEQYF. The CDR3 region has the DNA TGCGCCAGCAGCTTGGTTACGAGGCTAGCGGGAGACCACGAGCAGTACTTC.